These T cell receptor beta chains were read from a single sample in a study of neurological immune-mediated disorders. Using its own MiXCR run on the 5' RACE reads, TCRdb lists one record per CDR3 protein. The top ten hold around 3.1% of the sample, which has roughly 100,000 distinct CDR3 sequences, less than 14% seen once. The sequencing input was PBMCs. The receptors originated from a female donor with HTLV-1-associated myelopathy (HAM/TSP). The CDR3 runs from the conserved cysteine through the conserved F or W. D genes are given only for firm matches. Size is stated for part of the rows, as once, few or many counts, or as a class when the clone is expanded.

many	TRBV24-1	TRBJ1-1	.	TGTGCCACCAGTGACCCAGGATTGTCGGCTGAAGCTTTCTTT	CATSDPGLSAEAFF
many	TRBV3-1	TRBJ2-7	.	TGTGCCAGCAGCCAAGATTATGGAGCCTTCTTGTCCTACGAGCAGTACTTC	CASSQDYGAFLSYEQYF
many	TRBV5-5	TRBJ2-7	.	TGTGCCAGCAGCCACGTGGGTCCACACTACGAGCAGTACTTC	CASSHVGPHYEQYF
many	TRBV7-9	TRBJ2-1	.	TGTGCCACGGTCGCGGACCGGACCAATGAGCAGTTCTTC	CATVADRTNEQFF
many	TRBV7-8	TRBJ2-7	.	TGTGCCAGCAGCTTAGAGTACAGCCTCTCCTACGAGCAGTACTTC	CASSLEYSLSYEQYF
many	TRBV20-1	TRBJ2-3	.	TGCAGTGCTAGAGATCCGAGGAATGCAGATACGCAGTATTTT	CSARDPRNADTQYF
many	TRBV20-1	TRBJ2-5	TRBD2	TGCAGTGCTAGAGCCTTTAGCGGGACAGAGACCCAGTACTTC	CSARAFSGTETQYF
many	TRBV20-1	TRBJ2-7	TRBD1	TGCAGTGCTAGGCCGGGACAGGGGTACGAGCAGTACTTC	CSARPGQGYEQYF
many	TRBV7-2	TRBJ2-1	.	TGTGCCAGCAGCTTAGGTGCGGGCCAGCAGTTCTTC	CASSLGAGQQFF
many	TRBV10-3	TRBJ1-6	.	TGTGCCATCAGTGAGTCGACCAGGTTAGATTCACCCCTCCACTTT	CAISESTRLDSPLHF
.	TRBV20-1	TRBJ2-1	TRBD2	TGCAGTGCCGTCCCTAGCGGGGGGGGAGTCAATGAGCAGTTCTTC	CSAVPSGGGVNEQFF
many	TRBV12-3/TRBV12-4	TRBJ2-3	.	TGTGCCAGCAGCTTTTATAGGGGGGGGACTAAAAACACAGATACGCAGTATTTT	CASSFYRGGTKNTDTQYF
many	TRBV5-6	TRBJ2-7	.	TGTGCCAGCAGCTTCGACAGCTACTACGAGCAGTACTTC	CASSFDSYYEQYF
many	TRBV5-1	TRBJ2-2	.	TGCGCCAGCAGCTTTTCCGGGACGAGGTTATTAGGAAACACCGGGGAGCTGTTTTTT	CASSFSGTRLLGNTGELFF
many	TRBV20-1	TRBJ1-5	.	TGCAGTGCTCGGAAGGGAGGGAATCAGCCCCAGCATTTT	CSARKGGNQPQHF
many	TRBV7-8	TRBJ2-7	TRBD1	TGTGCCAGCAGGTTTACAGGGGGACAGGGCGAGCAGTACTTC	CASRFTGGQGEQYF
.	TRBV12-3/TRBV12-4	TRBJ2-7	.	TGTGCCAGCAGTTTACAGGGGCGCGCCGAGCAGTACTTC	CASSLQGRAEQYF
many	TRBV20-1	TRBJ2-1	.	TGCAGTGCTAGACGGGGCGGGATTACCAACAATGAGCAGTTCTTC	CSARRGGITNNEQFF
many	TRBV20-1	TRBJ1-4	TRBD1	TGCAGTGCTAGGTCCCCGCGGACAGGGAATGAAAAACTGTTTTTT	CSARSPRTGNEKLFF
.	TRBV6-5	TRBJ2-5	TRBD1	TGTGCCAGCAGTTACTCGACAGGGGAATCGGAGATCCAGTACTTC	CASSYSTGESEIQYF
many	TRBV15	TRBJ2-3	TRBD1	TGTGCCACCAGCGCAGGGACAGGGTTCGCTAGAGGAGGCCCAAAAAGCACAGATACGCAGTATTTT	CATSAGTGFARGGPKSTDTQYF
.	TRBV29-1	TRBJ2-3	TRBD2	TGCAGCGTTGAAATAGCGGGATCTAGCACAGATACGCAGTATTTT	CSVEIAGSSTDTQYF
.	TRBV30	TRBJ1-1	.	TGTGCCTGGGCAGAGGGGCGCACTGAAGCTTTCTTT	CAWAEGRTEAFF
many	TRBV5-1	TRBJ2-3	TRBD2	TGCGCCAGCAGCTTGGAACTAGCGGGGGGAGGTACGCAGTATTTT	CASSLELAGGGTQYF
many	TRBV20-1	TRBJ2-3	TRBD1	TGCAGTGCTAGAGTTGGGGGACAGGGGCCAGATACGCAGTATTTT	CSARVGGQGPDTQYF